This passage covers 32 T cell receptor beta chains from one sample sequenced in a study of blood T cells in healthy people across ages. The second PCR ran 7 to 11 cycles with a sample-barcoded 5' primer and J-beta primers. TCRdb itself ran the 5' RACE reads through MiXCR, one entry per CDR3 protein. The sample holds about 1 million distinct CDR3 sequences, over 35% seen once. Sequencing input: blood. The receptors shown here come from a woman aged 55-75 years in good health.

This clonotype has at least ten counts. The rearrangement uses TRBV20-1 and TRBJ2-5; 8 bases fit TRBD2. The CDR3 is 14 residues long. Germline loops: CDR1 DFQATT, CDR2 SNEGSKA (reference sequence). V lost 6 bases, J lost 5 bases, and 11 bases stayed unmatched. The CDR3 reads CSALRGLAGETQYF. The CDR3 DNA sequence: TGCAGTGCCCTAAGAGGCCTAGCGGGCGAGACCCAGTACTTC.

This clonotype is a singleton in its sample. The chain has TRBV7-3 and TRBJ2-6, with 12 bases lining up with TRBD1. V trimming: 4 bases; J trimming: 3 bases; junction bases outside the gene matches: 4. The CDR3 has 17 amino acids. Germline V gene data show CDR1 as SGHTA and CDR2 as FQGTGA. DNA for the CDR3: TGTGCCAGCAGCTCCCGGGACAGGGGGCATGGGGCCAACGTCCTGACTTTC. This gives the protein CASSSRDRGHGANVLTF.

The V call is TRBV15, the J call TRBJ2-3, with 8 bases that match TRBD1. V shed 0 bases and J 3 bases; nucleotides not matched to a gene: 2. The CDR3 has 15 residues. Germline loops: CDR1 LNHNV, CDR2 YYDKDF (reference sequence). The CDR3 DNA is TGTGCCACCAGCAGAGACACAGGGGGGACAGATACGCAGTATTTT. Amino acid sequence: CATSRDTGGTDTQYF.

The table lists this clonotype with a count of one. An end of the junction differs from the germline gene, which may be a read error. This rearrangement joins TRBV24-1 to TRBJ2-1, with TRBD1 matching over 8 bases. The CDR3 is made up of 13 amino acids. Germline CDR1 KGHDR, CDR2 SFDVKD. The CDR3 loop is CATSDDRGDERFF. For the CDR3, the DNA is TGTGCCACCAGTGATGACAGGGGTGATGAGCGGTTCTTC.

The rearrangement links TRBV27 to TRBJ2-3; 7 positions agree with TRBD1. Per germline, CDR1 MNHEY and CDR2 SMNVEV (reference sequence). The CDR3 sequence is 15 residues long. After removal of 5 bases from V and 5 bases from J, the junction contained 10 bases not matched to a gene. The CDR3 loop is CASSTRTGWVDTQYF. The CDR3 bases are TGTGCCAGCAGTACCCGGACAGGTTGGGTAGATACGCAGTATTTT.

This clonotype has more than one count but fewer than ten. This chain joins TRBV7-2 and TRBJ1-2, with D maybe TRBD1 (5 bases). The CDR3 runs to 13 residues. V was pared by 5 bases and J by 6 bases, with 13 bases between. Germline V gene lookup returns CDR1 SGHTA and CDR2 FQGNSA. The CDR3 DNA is TGTGCCAGCAGCCTGGGACGTTCGGATGGCTACACCTTC. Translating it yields CASSLGRSDGYTF.

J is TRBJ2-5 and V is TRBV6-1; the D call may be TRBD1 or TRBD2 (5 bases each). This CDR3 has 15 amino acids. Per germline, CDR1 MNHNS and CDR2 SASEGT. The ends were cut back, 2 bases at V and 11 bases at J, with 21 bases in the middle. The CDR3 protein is CASSEIGHQRGEQYF. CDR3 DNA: TGTGCCAGCAGTGAAATCGGCCACCAGAGGGGTGAGCAGTACTTC.

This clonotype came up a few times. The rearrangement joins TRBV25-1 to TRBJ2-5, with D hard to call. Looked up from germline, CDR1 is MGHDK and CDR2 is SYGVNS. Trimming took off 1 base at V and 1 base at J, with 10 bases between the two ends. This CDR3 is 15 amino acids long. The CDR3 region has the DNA TGTGCCAGCAGTGAATTCGCGTGGGGCCAAGAGACCCAGTACTTC. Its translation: CASSEFAWGQETQYF.

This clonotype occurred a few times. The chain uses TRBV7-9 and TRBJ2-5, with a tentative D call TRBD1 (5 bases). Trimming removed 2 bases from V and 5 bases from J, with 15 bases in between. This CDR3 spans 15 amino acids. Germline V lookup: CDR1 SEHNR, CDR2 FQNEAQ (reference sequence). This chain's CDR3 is CASSLFLQGRETQYF. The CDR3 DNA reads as TGTGCCAGCAGCTTATTCCTCCAGGGAAGGGAGACCCAGTACTTC.

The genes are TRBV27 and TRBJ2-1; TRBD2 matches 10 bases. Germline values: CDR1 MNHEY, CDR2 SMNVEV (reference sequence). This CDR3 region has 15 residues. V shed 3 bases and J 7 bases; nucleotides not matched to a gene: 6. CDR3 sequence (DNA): TGTGCCAGCAGTTTCCCGGGACTAGCGACGAATGAGCAGTTCTTC. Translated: CASSFPGLATNEQFF.

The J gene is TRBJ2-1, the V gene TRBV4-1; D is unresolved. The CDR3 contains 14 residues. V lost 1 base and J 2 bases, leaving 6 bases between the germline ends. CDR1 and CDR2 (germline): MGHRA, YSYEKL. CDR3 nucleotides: TGCGCCAGCAGCCAAGGACCAGCCTACAATGAGCAGTTCTTC. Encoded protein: CASSQGPAYNEQFF.

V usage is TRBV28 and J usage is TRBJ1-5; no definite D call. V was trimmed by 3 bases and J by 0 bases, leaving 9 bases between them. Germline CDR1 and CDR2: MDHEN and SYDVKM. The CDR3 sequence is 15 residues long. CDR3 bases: TGTGCCAGCAGTTTCATTGAACTTAGCAATCAGCCCCAGCATTTT. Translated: CASSFIELSNQPQHF.

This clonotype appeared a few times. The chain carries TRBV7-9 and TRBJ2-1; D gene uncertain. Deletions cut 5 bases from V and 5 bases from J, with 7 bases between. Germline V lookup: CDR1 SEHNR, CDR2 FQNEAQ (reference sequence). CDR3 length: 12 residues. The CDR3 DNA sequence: TGTGCCAGCAGCCAACTACACAATGAGCAGTTCTTC. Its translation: CASSQLHNEQFF.

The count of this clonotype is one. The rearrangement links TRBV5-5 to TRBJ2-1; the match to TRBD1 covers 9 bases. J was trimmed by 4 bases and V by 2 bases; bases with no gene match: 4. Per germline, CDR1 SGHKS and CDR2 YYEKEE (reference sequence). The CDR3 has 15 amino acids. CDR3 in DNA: TGTGCCAGCAGCTTTTGGGACAGGGATTACAATGAGCAGTTCTTC. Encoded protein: CASSFWDRDYNEQFF.

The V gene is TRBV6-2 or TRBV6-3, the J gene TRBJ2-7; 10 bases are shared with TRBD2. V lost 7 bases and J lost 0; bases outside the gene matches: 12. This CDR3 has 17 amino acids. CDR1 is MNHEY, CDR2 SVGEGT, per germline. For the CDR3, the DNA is TGTGCCAGCACCTTGGGACTAGCGAAAAAAAGCTCCTACGAGCAGTACTTC. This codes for CASTLGLAKKSSYEQYF.

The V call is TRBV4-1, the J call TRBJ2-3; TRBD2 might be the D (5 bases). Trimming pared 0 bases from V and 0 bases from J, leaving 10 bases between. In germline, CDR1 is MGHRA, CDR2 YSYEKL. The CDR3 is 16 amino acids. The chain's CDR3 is CASSQEAARSTDTQYF. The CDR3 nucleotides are TGCGCCAGCAGCCAAGAAGCGGCCAGAAGCACAGATACGCAGTATTTT.

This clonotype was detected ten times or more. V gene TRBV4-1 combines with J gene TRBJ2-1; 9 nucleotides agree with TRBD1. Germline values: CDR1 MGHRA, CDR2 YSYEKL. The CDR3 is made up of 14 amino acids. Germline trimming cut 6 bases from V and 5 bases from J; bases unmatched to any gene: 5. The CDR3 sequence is CASRPGTGNNEQFF. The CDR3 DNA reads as TGCGCCAGCAGACCCGGGACAGGGAACAATGAGCAGTTCTTC.

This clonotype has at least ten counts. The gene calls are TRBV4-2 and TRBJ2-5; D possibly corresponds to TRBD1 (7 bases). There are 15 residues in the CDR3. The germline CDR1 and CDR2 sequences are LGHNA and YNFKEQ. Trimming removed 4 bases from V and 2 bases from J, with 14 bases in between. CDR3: CASSPRDRNQETQYF. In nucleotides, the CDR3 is TGTGCCAGCAGCCCGCGGGACAGAAATCAAGAGACCCAGTACTTC.

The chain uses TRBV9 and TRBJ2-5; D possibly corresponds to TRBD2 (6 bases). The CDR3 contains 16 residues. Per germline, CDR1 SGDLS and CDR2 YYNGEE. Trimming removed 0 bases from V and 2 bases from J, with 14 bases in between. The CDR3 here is CASSVGDSGGQETQYF. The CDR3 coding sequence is TGTGCCAGCAGCGTAGGTGATAGCGGAGGTCAAGAGACCCAGTACTTC.

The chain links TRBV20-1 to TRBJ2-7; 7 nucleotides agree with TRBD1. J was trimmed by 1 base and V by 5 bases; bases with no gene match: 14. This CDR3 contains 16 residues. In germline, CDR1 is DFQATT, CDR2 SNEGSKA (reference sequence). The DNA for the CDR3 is TGCAGTGCTCCGACCTACGGACAGGACCCTTCCTACGAGCAGTACTTC. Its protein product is CSAPTYGQDPSYEQYF.

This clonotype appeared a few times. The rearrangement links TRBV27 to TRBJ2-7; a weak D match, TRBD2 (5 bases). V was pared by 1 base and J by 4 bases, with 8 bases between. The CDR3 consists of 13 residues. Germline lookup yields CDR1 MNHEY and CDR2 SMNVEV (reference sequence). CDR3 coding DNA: TGTGCCAGCAGTTTATGGTCGGGGTACGAGCAGTACTTC. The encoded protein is CASSLWSGYEQYF.

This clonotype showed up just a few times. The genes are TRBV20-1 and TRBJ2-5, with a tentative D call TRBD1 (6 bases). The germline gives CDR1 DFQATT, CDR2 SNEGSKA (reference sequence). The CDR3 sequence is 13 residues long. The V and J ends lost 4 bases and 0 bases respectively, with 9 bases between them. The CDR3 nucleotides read TGCAGTGCTATAGACAGGCACCAAGAGACCCAGTACTTC. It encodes CSAIDRHQETQYF.

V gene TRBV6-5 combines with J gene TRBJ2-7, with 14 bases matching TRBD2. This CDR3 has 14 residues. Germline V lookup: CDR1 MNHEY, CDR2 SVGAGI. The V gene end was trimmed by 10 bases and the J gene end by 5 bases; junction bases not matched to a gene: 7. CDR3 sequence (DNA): TGTGCCACACGCCCGGGACTAGCGGGGGACGAGCAGTACTTC. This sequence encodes CATRPGLAGDEQYF.

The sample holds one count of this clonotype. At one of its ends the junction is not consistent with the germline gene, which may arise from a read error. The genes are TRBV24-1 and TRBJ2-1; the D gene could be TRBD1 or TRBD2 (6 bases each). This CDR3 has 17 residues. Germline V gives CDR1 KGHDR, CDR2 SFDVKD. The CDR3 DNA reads TGTGCCGCCAGTGATCCCCGAGGGGGAGGTTCCTACAATGAGCAGTTCTTC. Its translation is CAASDPRGGGSYNEQFF.

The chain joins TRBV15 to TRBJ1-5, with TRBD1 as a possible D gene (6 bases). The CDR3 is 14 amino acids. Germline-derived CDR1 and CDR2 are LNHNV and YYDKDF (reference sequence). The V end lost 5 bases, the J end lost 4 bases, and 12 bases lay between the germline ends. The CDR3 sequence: CATSRRGLNQPQHF. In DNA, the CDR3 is TGTGCCACCAGCCGCCGGGGGCTTAATCAGCCCCAGCATTTT.

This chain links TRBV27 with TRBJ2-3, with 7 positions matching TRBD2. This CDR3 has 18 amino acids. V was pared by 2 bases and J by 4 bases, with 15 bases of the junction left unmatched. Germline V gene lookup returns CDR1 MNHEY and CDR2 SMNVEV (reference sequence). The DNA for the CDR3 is TGTGCCAGCAGTTTAAAGGAGGGGAGCGGGACGGGCCCAGATACGCAGTATTTT. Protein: CASSLKEGSGTGPDTQYF.

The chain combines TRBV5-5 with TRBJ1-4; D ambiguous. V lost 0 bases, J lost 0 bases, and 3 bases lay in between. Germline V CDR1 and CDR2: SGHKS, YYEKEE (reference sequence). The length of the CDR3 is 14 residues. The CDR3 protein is CASSLGTTNEKLFF. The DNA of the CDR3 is TGTGCCAGCAGCTTGGGAACAACTAATGAAAAACTGTTTTTT.

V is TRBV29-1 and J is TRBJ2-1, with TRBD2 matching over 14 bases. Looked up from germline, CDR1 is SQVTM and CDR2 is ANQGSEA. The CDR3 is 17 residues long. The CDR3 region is CILRIRLAGGIHGEQFF. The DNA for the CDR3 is TGCATCCTTAGGATCAGACTAGCGGGAGGGATTCATGGTGAGCAGTTCTTC.

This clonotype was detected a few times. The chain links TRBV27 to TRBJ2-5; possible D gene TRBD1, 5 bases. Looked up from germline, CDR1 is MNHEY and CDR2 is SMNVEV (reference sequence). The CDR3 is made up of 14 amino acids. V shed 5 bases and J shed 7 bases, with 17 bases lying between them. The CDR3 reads CASSPTVTVGTQYF. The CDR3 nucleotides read TGTGCCAGCAGTCCGACAGTCACGGTGGGGACCCAGTACTTC.

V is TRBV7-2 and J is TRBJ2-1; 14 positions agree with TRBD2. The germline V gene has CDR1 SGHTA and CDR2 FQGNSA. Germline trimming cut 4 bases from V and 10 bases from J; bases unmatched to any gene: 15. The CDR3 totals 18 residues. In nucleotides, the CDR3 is TGTGCCAGCAGCTCTCTCTATTTTCGACTAGCGGGAGGGAACGAGCAGTTCTTC. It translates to CASSSLYFRLAGGNEQFF.

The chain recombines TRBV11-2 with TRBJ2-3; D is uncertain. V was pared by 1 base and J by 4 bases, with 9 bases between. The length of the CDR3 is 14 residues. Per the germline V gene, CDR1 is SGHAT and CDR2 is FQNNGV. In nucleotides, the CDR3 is TGTGCCAGCAGCTTAGTCAGTCAATCAGATACGCAGTATTTT. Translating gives CASSLVSQSDTQYF.

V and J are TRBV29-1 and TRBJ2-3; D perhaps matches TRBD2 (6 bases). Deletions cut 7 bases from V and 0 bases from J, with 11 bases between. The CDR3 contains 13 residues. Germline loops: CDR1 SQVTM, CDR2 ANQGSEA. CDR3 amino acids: CSAGTFSTDTQYF. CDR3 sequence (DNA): TGCAGCGCTGGGACTTTTAGCACAGATACGCAGTATTTT.